The clone carrying this T cell receptor beta chain was counted ten times or more. What it binds is not known. This sample is part of a study of read filtering for tumor transcriptome and immune sequencing. Study-wide results and limits: The CD138-negative fraction was mixed bone marrow immune cells, not pure T cells. Correlation between methods rose after single-read clonotypes were removed.

CDR3 length: 13 residues. In germline, CDR1 is DFQATT, CDR2 SNEGSKA (reference sequence). Trimming cost V 6 bases and J 4 bases; bases outside gene matches: 5. The library was built from about 400 ng RNA with molecular barcoded adaptors for alpha/delta and beta/gamma chains. TCRdb called the reads again in MiXCR, with one record for every CDR3 protein. The sample holds approximately 59,000 distinct CDR3 sequences, about 12% seen once. The rearrangement uses TRBV20-1 and TRBJ2-7, with TRBD1 identical over 11 bases. Sequencing input: a population of CD138-negative cells sorted from bone marrow. The clonotype comes from a donor over 35 with multiple myeloma. The CDR3 DNA reads as TGCAGTGCCCCGGGACAGGGGGATTACGAGCAGTACTTC. This codes for CSAPGQGDYEQYF.